The next 21 T cell receptor beta chains were all read from a single sample in a study of shared clonotypes between healthy human individuals. Assay used: immunoSEQ multiplex PCR; TCRdb lists only in-frame clones, some missing. This sample has roughly 200,000 clones, with roughly 70% found just once. The source material was memory CD4+ T cells sorted from blood. The subset here: CD45RA-negative fraction. These receptors were collected from a man aged 30 to 39 in good health.

This sequence joins TRBV5-1 and TRBJ2-2; tentative D call: TRBD1 (5 bases). The germline CDR1 and CDR2 sequences are SGHRS and YFSETQ. The V end was cut by 6 bases, the J end by 1 base, with 10 bases between. This CDR3 has 14 amino acids. The CDR3 nucleotides read TGCGCCAGCACAGGGAATGGGAACACCGGGGAGCTGTTTTTT. This translates into CASTGNGNTGELFF.

The chain recombines TRBV28 with TRBJ1-2; a weak D match, TRBD1 (5 bases). CDR1 and CDR2 from the germline V gene are MDHEN and SYDVKM. Trimming left V 3 bases short and J 8 bases short, with 10 bases between. The CDR3 sequence is 12 residues long. The CDR3 region has the DNA TGTGCCAGCAGTTTTTGGGGGAGAGGCTACACCTTC. Translating it yields CASSFWGRGYTF.

The gene calls are TRBV7-2 and TRBJ2-5, with 12 positions matching TRBD2. CDR3 size: 18 residues. Germline CDR1 reads SGHTA; CDR2 reads FQGNSA. Trimming took 0 bases from V and 2 from J; bases not matched to a gene: 7. CDR3 sequence (DNA): TGTGCCAGCAGCTTAGCCCTTGCTAGCGGGAGGGGGCAAGAGACCCAGTACTTC. This gives the protein CASSLALASGRGQETQYF.

This clone showed up just once. The gene calls are TRBV27 and TRBJ2-5, with 12 bases identical to TRBD2. Trimming removed 6 bases from V and 3 bases from J; junction bases left unmatched: 14. The CDR3 sequence is 18 residues long. CDR1 MNHEY and CDR2 SMNVEV come from the germline V gene (reference sequence). CDR3 nucleotide sequence: TGTGCCAGCAGCCCTCTGGGGCTAGCGGGAGGGGGGAAAGAGACCCAGTACTTC. Its translation: CASSPLGLAGGGKETQYF.

Details on this clone: Its ends do not fully match the called genes, so a read error is possible. This chain uses TRBV7-2 with TRBJ2-5, with 7 positions matching TRBD2. The CDR3 covers 15 residues. Germline V gene sequence: CDR1 SGHTA, CDR2 FQGNSA. In nucleotides, the CDR3 is TGTGCCAGCAATCGTCGAGGCGGGAGTCAAGAGGCCCAGTACTTC. Amino acid sequence: CASNRRGGSQEAQYF. The whole variable domain, remainder taken from reference TRBV7-2 and TRBJ2-5, is GAGVSQSPSNKVTEKGKDVELRCDPISGHTALYWYRQSLGQGLEFLIYFQGNSAPDKSGLPSDRFSAERTGGSVSTLTIQRTQQEDSAVYLCASNRRGGSQEAQYFGPGTRLLVL.

The CDR3 reads CASSSSGTVNYGYTF. The CDR3 DNA reads TGTGCCAGCAGCTCCTCCGGGACAGTTAACTATGGCTACACCTTC. The chain links TRBV5-8 to TRBJ1-2, with 7 bases matching TRBD1. V shed 3 bases and J 1 base; nucleotides not matched to a gene: 6. The CDR3 has 15 amino acids. CDR1 and CDR2 (germline): SGHTS, YDEGEE.

V is TRBV6-1 and J is TRBJ2-7; D is ambiguous. Germline assignment: CDR1 MNHNS and CDR2 SASEGT. The CDR3 loop spans 15 amino acids. Trimming removed 0 bases from V and 1 base from J, with 10 bases in between. CDR3 sequence: CASSEAQGGSYEQYF. The DNA for the CDR3 is TGTGCCAGCAGTGAAGCGCAAGGCGGATCCTACGAGCAGTACTTC.

The rearrangement joins TRBV7-6 to TRBJ2-7; possible D gene TRBD1, 5 bases. Germline-derived CDR1 and CDR2 are SGHVS and FNYEAQ. V was clipped by 0 bases and J by 3 bases, with 21 bases between them. This CDR3 is 18 amino acids long. The CDR3 loop reads CASSLAPGTEQGNYEQYF. The CDR3 bases are TGTGCCAGCAGCTTAGCCCCCGGTACGGAGCAGGGAAACTACGAGCAGTACTTC.

This clone was counted only a few times. Other DNA sequences in the sample encode the same CDR3. V usage is TRBV5-6 and J usage is TRBJ1-5; D is unclear. The V and J ends lost 5 bases and 4 bases respectively, with 16 bases between them. CDR3 size: 15 residues. CDR1 and CDR2 (germline): SGHDT, YYEEEE. The CDR3 nucleotides read TGTGCCAGCAGTTACGGTAGCGGTTGGAATCAGCCCCAGCATTTT. Translation gives CASSYGSGWNQPQHF.

V usage is TRBV11-2 and J usage is TRBJ1-1; 8 nucleotides line up with TRBD1. This CDR3 is built from 14 residues. The J segment lost 3 bases and the V segment lost 1 base, leaving 1 base of the junction unmatched. Germline V gene sequence: CDR1 SGHAT, CDR2 FQNNGV. The chain's CDR3 is CASSLAGGYTEAFF. The CDR3 bases are TGTGCCAGCAGCTTAGCAGGGGGCTACACTGAAGCTTTCTTT.

The V gene is TRBV4-1, the J gene TRBJ2-1; D ambiguous. This CDR3 spans 14 amino acids. Deletions cut 1 base from V and 6 bases from J, with 10 bases between. The V gene's germline CDR1 is MGHRA and CDR2 YSYEKL. CDR3 loop: CASSQAATVNEQFF. In DNA, the CDR3 is TGCGCCAGCAGCCAAGCGGCTACCGTCAATGAGCAGTTCTTC.

CDR3 DNA sequence: TGCGCCAGCAGCCAAGATATAGGATCGGCAGGTCTACTGAGCTCTGGAAACACCATATATTTT. Translation gives CASSQDIGSAGLLSSGNTIYF. The V gene is TRBV4-3, the J gene TRBJ1-3, with D hard to call. V was cut by 0 bases and J by 0 bases, with 24 bases left in between. The CDR3 is made up of 21 amino acids. Looked up from germline, CDR1 is LGHNA and CDR2 is YSLEER.

The chain employs TRBV4-1 and TRBJ1-5; D gene uncertain. Germline loops: CDR1 MGHRA, CDR2 YSYEKL. Trimming shortened V by 0 bases and J by 0 bases, and 12 bases separated the two germline ends. This CDR3 spans 17 amino acids. Here the CDR3 reads CASSQEVFWDSNQPQHF. CDR3 in DNA: TGCGCCAGCAGCCAAGAGGTGTTCTGGGATAGCAATCAGCCCCAGCATTTT.

The gene calls are TRBV19 and TRBJ2-2; D may match TRBD1 or TRBD2 (5 bases each). Germline values: CDR1 LNHDA, CDR2 SQIVND (reference sequence). The CDR3 spans 14 residues. The V end lost 6 bases, the J end lost 3 bases, and 11 bases lay between the germline ends. CDR3 loop: CASRGTSDTGELFF. The CDR3 region has the DNA TGTGCCAGTAGGGGGACGTCGGACACCGGGGAGCTGTTTTTT.

The chain is built from TRBV18 and TRBJ2-2; TRBD2 matches at 8 bases. CDR3 length: 14 amino acids. V lost 9 bases and J lost 1; bases outside the gene matches: 4. From germline, CDR1 is KGHSH and CDR2 LQKENI. DNA of the CDR3: TGTGCCAGTCTAGCGGGCCAGAACACCGGGGAGCTGTTTTTT. Translation gives CASLAGQNTGELFF. Full variable domain (outside the CDR3, taken from reference TRBV18 and TRBJ2-2): NAGVMQNPRHLVRRRGQEARLRCSPMKGHSHVYWYRQLPEEGLKFMVYLQKENIIDESGMPKERFSAEFPKEGPSILRIQQVVRGDSAAYFCASLAGQNTGELFFGEGSRLTVL.

The CDR3 DNA reads TGTGCCAGCAGCAAAGGGAGGAGACGGAGCGGAGGGCAAGATACGCAGTATTTT. Its protein is CASSKGRRRSGGQDTQYF. This chain joins TRBV21-1 and TRBJ2-3; TRBD2, the table's D call, lacks a check against the DNA. TRBV21-1 constitutes a pseudogene. The CDR3 sequence is 18 residues long.

This clone appeared a single time. V is TRBV19 and J is TRBJ1-5; 10 bases are shared with TRBD1. The length of the CDR3 is 16 residues. V trimming: 7 bases; J trimming: 4 bases; junction bases outside the gene matches: 10. Looked up from germline, CDR1 is LNHDA and CDR2 is SQIVND (reference sequence). Written as DNA, the CDR3 is TGTGCCAGTAAAAATTCCGGGACAGGGGATAATCAGCCCCAGCATTTT. Its translation: CASKNSGTGDNQPQHF.

J is TRBJ1-1 and V is TRBV5-1, with D hard to call. CDR1 SGHRS and CDR2 YFSETQ come from the germline V gene. The CDR3 has 14 amino acids. V was trimmed by 4 bases and J by 4 bases, leaving 14 bases between them. The DNA for the CDR3 is TGCGCCAGCAGCCCTCGGACGGTGGGCACTGAAGCTTTCTTT. Its protein is CASSPRTVGTEAFF.

This clone was counted a few times. This chain joins TRBV7-6 and TRBJ2-7, with D possibly being TRBD2 (5 bases). CDR3 length equals 12 residues. Deletions cut 5 bases from V and 2 bases from J, with 7 bases between. Germline CDR1 SGHVS, CDR2 FNYEAQ. CDR3 protein: CASSHGTYEQYF. Written as DNA, the CDR3 is TGTGCCAGCAGCCACGGGACCTACGAGCAGTACTTC.

DNA of the CDR3: TGCACCAGCAACCTGGGCCGCGGGAGGGCCGGAGGGTATGAGCAGTTCTTC. This sequence encodes CTSNLGRGRAGGYEQFF. The chain carries TRBV1 and TRBJ2-1; TRBD2 reflects the table's D call only, with no check against the DNA. TRBV1 is a known pseudogene. The CDR3 has 17 amino acids.

The table lists this clone with a few counts. In DNA form, the CDR3 reads TGCGCCAGCAGCTTGGAAGGGTGGACTGAAGCTTTCTTT. Its protein product is CASSLEGWTEAFF. The rearrangement uses TRBV5-1 and TRBJ1-1, with D unresolved. Germline CDR1 SGHRS, CDR2 YFSETQ. This CDR3 is built from 13 residues. V was shortened by 0 bases and J by 5 bases, with 8 bases between the two germline ends.